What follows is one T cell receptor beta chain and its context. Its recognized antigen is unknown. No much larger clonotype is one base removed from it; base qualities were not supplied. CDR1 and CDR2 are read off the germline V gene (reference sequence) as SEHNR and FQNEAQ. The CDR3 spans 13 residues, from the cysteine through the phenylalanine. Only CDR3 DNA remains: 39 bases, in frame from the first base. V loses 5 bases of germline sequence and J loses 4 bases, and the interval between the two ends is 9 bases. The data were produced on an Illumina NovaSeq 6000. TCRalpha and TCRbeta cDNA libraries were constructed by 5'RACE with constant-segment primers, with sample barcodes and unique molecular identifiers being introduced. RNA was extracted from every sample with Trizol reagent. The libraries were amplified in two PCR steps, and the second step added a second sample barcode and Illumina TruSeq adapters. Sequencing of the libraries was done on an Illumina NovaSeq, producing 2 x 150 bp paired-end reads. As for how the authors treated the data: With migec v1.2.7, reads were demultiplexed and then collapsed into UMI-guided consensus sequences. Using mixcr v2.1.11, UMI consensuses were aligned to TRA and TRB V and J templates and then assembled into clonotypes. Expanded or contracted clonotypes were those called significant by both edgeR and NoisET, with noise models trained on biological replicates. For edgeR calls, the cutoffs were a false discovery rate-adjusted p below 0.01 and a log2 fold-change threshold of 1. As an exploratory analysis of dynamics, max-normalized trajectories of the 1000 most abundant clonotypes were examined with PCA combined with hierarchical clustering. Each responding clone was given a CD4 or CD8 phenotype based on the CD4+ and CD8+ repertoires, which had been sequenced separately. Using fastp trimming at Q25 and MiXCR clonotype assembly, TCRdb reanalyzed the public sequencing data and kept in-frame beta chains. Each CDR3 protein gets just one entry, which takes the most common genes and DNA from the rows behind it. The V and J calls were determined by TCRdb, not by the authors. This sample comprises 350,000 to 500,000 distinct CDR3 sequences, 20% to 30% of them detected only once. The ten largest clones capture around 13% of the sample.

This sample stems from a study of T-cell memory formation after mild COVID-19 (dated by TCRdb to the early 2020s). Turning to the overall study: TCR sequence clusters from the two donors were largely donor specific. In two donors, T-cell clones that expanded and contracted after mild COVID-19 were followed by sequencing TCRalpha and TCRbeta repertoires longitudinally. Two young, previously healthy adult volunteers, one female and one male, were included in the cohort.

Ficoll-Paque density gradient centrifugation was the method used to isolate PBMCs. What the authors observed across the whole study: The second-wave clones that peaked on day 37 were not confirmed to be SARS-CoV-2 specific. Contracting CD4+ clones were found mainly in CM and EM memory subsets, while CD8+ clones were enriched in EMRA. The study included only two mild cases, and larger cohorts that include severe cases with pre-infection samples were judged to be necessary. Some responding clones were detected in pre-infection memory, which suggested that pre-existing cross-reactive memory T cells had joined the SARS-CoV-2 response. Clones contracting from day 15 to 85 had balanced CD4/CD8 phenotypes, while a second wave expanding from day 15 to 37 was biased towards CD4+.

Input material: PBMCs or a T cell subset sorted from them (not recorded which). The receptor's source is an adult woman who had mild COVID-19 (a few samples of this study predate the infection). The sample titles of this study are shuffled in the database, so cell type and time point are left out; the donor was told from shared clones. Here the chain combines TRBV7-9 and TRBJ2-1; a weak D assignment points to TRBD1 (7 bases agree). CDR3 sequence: CASSAGGYNEQFF. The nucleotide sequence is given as TGTGCCAGCAGCGCAGGGGGGTACAATGAGCAGTTCTTC.